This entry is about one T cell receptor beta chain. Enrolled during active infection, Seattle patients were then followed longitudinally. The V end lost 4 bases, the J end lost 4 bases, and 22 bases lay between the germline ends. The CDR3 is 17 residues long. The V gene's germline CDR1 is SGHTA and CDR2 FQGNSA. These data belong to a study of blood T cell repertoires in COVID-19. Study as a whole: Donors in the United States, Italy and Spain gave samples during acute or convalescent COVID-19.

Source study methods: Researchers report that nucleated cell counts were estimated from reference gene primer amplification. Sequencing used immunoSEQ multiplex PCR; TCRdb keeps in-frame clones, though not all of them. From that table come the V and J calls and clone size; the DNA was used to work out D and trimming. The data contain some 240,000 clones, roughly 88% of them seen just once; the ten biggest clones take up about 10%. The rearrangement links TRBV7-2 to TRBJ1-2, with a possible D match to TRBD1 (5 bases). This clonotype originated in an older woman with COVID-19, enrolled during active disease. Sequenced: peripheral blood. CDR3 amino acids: CASSSSGPTLTFYGYTF. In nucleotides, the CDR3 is TGTGCCAGCAGCTCCTCAGGGCCGACCTTAACCTTCTATGGCTACACCTTC.